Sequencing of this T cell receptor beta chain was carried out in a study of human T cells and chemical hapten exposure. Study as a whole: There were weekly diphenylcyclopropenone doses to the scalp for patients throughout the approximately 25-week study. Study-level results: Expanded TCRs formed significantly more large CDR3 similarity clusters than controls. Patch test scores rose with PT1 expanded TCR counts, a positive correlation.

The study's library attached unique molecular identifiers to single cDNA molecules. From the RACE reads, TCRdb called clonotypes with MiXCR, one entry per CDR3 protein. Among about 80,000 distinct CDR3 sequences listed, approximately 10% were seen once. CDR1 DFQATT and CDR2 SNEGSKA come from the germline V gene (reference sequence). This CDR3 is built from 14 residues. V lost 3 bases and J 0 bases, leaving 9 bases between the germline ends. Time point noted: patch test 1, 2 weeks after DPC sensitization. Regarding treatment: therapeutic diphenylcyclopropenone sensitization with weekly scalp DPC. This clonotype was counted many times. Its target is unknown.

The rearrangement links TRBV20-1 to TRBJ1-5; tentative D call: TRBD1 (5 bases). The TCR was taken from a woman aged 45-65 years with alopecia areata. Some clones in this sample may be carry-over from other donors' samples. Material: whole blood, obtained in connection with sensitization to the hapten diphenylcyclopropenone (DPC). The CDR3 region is CSARSGISNQPQHF. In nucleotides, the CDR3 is TGCAGTGCTAGGTCAGGGATTAGCAATCAGCCCCAGCATTTT.